Listed below are T cell receptor beta chains from one sample, sequenced in a study of cytomegalovirus exposure and HLA in healthy donors. This table comes from immunoSEQ multiplex PCR, and its TCRdb copy is limited to in-frame clones, with some not included. This table has approximately 180,000 clones, more than 75% appearing once. The sample was PBMCs. The source is a woman in her late teens or twenties in good health and CMV-seronegative. Each CDR3 is given with its conserved first and last residue. D genes are given only for firm matches. Some rows have no size entry. The others give once, few or many, or a class for an expanded clone.

cdr3_aa	cdr3_nt	v_call	j_call	d_call	clone_size
CASSRFRDGDEKLFF	TGTGCCAGCAGCCGGTTCAGGGATGGAGATGAAAAACTGTTTTTT	TRBV5-4	TRBJ1-4	-	-
CASSPLAGGPYEQYF	TGTGCCAGCAGTCCACTAGCGGGAGGGCCCTACGAGCAGTACTTC	TRBV25-1	TRBJ2-7	TRBD2	-
CASSVGGRATGEQYF	TGTGCCAGCAGCGTAGGCGGGAGGGCCACCGGCGAGCAGTACTTC	TRBV9	TRBJ2-7	TRBD2	-
CASRSIGQGAAFF	TGTGCCAGCAGGAGCATCGGACAGGGGGCGGCTTTCTTT	TRBV2	TRBJ1-1	TRBD1	-
CASIMTAHYGYTF	TGTGCCAGCATAATGACAGCCCACTATGGCTACACCTTC	TRBV6-4	TRBJ1-2	-	-
CASQGLMNEKLFF	TGTGCCAGCCAGGGGTTAATGAATGAAAAACTGTTTTTT	TRBV7-9	TRBJ1-4	-	-
CASRQSSGNTIYF	TGTGCCAGCAGACAGAGCTCTGGAAACACCATATATTTT	TRBV6-5	TRBJ1-3	-	-
CASSAGTTYEQYF	TGTGCCAGCAGCGCCGGGACAACCTACGAGCAGTACTTC	TRBV5-4	TRBJ2-7	-	-
CASRSAGLAGGSSYNEQFF	TGTGCCAGCAGGTCAGCTGGACTAGCGGGAGGTAGTTCCTACAATGAGCAGTTCTTC	TRBV7-2	TRBJ2-1	TRBD2	-
CASSRNGQGNSPLHF	TGTGCCAGCAGCCGAAACGGACAGGGGAATTCACCCCTCCACTTT	TRBV7-6	TRBJ1-6	TRBD1	-
CASSPGLAGAEEPGREQYF	TGTGCCAGCAGTCCCGGACTAGCGGGAGCAGAGGAACCCGGTCGCGAGCAGTACTTC	TRBV27	TRBJ2-7	TRBD2	-
CASSPGQPYEQYF	TGTGCCAGCTCCCCAGGACAACCCTACGAGCAGTACTTC	TRBV18	TRBJ2-7	-	few
CASSDDRAIYGYTF	TGTGCCAGTAGTGACGACAGGGCGATCTATGGCTACACCTTC	TRBV19	TRBJ1-2	TRBD1	-
CASKGAPRTQYF	TGTGCCAGCAAGGGGGCCCCGAGGACCCAGTACTTC	TRBV2	TRBJ2-5	TRBD1	once
CASSHFYRGRSTEAFF	TGTGCCAGCAGCCACTTCTACAGGGGAAGGAGCACTGAAGCTTTCTTT	TRBV7-6	TRBJ1-1	TRBD1	-
CASSLMAGGLNEQFF	TGCGCCAGCAGCTTGATGGCGGGGGGGCTCAATGAGCAGTTCTTC	TRBV5-1	TRBJ2-1	TRBD2	-
CASSLEDRPATEAFF	TGTGCCAGCAGCTTAGAGGACAGGCCGGCCACTGAAGCTTTCTTT	TRBV7-6	TRBJ1-1	TRBD1	-
CASSPEGQGSSGANVLTF	TGTGCCAGCAGCCCCGAGGGACAGGGAAGTTCTGGGGCCAACGTCCTGACTTTC	TRBV11-3	TRBJ2-6	TRBD1	-
CASSLTRGAAQYNEQFF	TGTGCCAGCAGCTTGACCAGGGGGGCCGCTCAGTACAATGAGCAGTTCTTC	TRBV5-4	TRBJ2-1	-	-
CASSILGGGYNEQFF	TGTGCCAGTAGTATATTAGGGGGTGGGTACAATGAGCAGTTCTTC	TRBV19	TRBJ2-1	-	-
CASAGQGYNEQFF	TGCGCCAGCGCGGGACAGGGGTACAATGAGCAGTTCTTC	TRBV5-1	TRBJ2-1	TRBD1	once
CASSQDRGRGTEAFF	TGTGCCAGCAGCCAAGATCGGGGCAGGGGCACTGAAGCTTTCTTT	TRBV4-2	TRBJ1-1	-	-
CASSLVGSSINEQFF	TGTGCCAGCAGCTTAGTAGGGAGCTCTATTAATGAGCAGTTCTTC	TRBV7-9	TRBJ2-1	-	-
CASSQHARGTEAFF	TGCGCCAGCAGCCAACATGCCCGGGGCACTGAAGCTTTCTTT	TRBV4-1	TRBJ1-1	-	-
CASSLDAGHSNQPQHF	TGTGCCAGCAGCTTAGACGCTGGACATAGCAATCAGCCCCAGCATTTT	TRBV11-2	TRBJ1-5	-	few
CASSYGSHRGQSPLHF	TGTGCCAGCAGTTACGGATCCCACAGGGGGCAGTCACCCCTCCACTTT	TRBV6-5	TRBJ1-6	TRBD1	-
CASWRTGAGNTIYF	TGTGCCAGCTGGAGGACAGGGGCTGGAAACACCATATATTTT	TRBV18	TRBJ1-3	TRBD1	-
CASSVQGASYEQYF	TGTGCCAGCAGCGTGCAGGGCGCCTCCTACGAGCAGTACTTC	TRBV9	TRBJ2-7	-	few
CASSQAFGQNLYEQYF	TGCGCCAGCAGCCAAGCTTTTGGACAGAACCTCTACGAGCAGTACTTC	TRBV4-1	TRBJ2-7	-	-
CASSLEGYEQYF	TGTGCCAGCAGCTTGGAGGGGTACGAGCAGTACTTC	TRBV5-4	TRBJ2-7	-	-
CASSPGQNTGELFF	TGTGCCAGCAGTCCGGGACAGAACACCGGGGAGCTGTTTTTT	TRBV28	TRBJ2-2	-	-
CASSRGHLTEAFF	TGTGCCAGTAGTCGCGGACACCTCACTGAAGCTTTCTTT	TRBV19	TRBJ1-1	-	-
CASSVDSSGQETQYF	TGTGCCAGCAGTGTTGATTCTAGCGGACAAGAGACCCAGTACTTC	TRBV6-4	TRBJ2-5	TRBD2	-
CASSLVLGTGEETQYF	TGTGCCAGCAGCTTAGTTTTAGGGACAGGGGAAGAGACCCAGTACTTC	TRBV11-3	TRBJ2-5	TRBD1	-
CASSFFTGSTPTEAFF	TGTGCCAGCAGCTTCTTTACAGGGAGTACCCCCACTGAAGCTTTCTTT	TRBV5-4	TRBJ1-1	-	-
CATSLTGATEAFF	TGTGCCACCTCCTTGACAGGGGCCACTGAAGCTTTCTTT	TRBV7-3	TRBJ1-1	TRBD1	-
CASSQRRTSGPYEQYF	TGCGCCAGCAGCCAACGTCGGACTAGCGGACCCTACGAGCAGTACTTC	TRBV4-1	TRBJ2-7	TRBD2	-
CAISVLGQGIGNTIYF	TGTGCCATCAGTGTTTTGGGACAGGGTATTGGAAACACCATATATTTT	TRBV10-3	TRBJ1-3	TRBD1	once
CASSLAQVSDEQFF	TGTGCCAGCAGCTTAGCACAGGTTTCAGATGAGCAGTTCTTC	TRBV7-9	TRBJ2-1	-	-
CASSLDRGNQPQHF	TGCGCCAGCAGCTTAGACAGGGGAAATCAGCCCCAGCATTTT	TRBV5-1	TRBJ1-5	TRBD1	once
CASSQTGGSTYNEQFF	TGTGCCAGCAGCCAAACAGGCGGAAGCACCTACAATGAGCAGTTCTTC	TRBV11-2	TRBJ2-1	-	-
CASSEWLVVASGSYNEQFF	TGCGCCAGCAGCGAATGGTTAGTCGTCGCATCCGGCTCCTACAATGAGCAGTTCTTC	TRBV4-1	TRBJ2-1	-	-